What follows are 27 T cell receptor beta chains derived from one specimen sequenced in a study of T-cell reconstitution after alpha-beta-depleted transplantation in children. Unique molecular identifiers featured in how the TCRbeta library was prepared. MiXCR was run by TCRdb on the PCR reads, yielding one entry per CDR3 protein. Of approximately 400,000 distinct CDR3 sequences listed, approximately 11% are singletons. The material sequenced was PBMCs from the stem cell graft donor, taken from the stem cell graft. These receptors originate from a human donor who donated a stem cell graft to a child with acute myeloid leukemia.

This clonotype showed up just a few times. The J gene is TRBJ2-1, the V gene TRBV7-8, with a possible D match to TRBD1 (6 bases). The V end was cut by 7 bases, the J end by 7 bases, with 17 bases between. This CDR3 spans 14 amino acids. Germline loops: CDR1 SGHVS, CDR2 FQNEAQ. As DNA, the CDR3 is TGTGCCAGCAAGATTAGGGGGAGCGTAAATGAGCAGTTCTTC. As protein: CASKIRGSVNEQFF.

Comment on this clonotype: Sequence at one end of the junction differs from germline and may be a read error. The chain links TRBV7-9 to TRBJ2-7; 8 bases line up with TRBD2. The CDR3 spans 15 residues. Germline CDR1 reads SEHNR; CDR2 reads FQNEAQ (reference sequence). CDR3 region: CASTLPGRASYEQYF. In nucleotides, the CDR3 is TGTGCCAGCACCTTACCCGGGAGGGCCTCCTACGAGCAGTACTTC.

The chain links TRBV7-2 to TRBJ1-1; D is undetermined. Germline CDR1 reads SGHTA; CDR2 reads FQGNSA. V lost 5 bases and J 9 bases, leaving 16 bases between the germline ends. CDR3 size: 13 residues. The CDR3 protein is CASSIAVGSQAFF. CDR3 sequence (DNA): TGTGCCAGCAGCATCGCCGTGGGGTCCCAAGCTTTCTTT.

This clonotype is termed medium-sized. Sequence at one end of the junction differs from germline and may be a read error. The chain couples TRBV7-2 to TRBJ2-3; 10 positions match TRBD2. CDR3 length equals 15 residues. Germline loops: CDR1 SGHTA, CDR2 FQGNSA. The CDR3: CASSVAGGPVDTQYF. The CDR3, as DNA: TGTGCCAGCAGCGTAGCGGGAGGTCCCGTCGATACGCAGTATTTT.

The CDR3 region has the DNA TGTGCCAGCAGCCCAGGGGCTAGTGAATACGAGCAGTACTTC. This codes for CASSPGASEYEQYF. This rearrangement joins TRBV7-2 to TRBJ2-7; tentatively, D is TRBD1 (6 bases). CDR3 length: 14 amino acids. Per germline, CDR1 SGHTA and CDR2 FQGNSA. The ends were cut back, 5 bases at V and 4 bases at J, with 15 bases in the middle.

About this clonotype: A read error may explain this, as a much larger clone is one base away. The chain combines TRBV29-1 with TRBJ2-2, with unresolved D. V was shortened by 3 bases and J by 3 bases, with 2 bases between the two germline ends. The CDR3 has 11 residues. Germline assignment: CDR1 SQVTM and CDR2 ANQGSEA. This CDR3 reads CSVEDTGELFF. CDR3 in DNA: TGCAGCGTTGAGGACACCGGGGAGCTGTTTTTT.

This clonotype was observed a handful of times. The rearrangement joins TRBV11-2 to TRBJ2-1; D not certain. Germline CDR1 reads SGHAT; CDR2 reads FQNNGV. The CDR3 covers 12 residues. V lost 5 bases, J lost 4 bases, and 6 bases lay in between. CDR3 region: CASSPRYNEQFF. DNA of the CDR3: TGTGCCAGCAGCCCCAGATACAATGAGCAGTTCTTC.

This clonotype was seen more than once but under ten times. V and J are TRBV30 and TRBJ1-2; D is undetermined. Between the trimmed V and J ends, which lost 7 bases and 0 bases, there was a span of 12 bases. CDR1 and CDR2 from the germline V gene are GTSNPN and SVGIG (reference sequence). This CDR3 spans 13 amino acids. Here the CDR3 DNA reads TGTGCCTCGGCCATTGGGGCTAACTATGGCTACACCTTC. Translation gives CASAIGANYGYTF.

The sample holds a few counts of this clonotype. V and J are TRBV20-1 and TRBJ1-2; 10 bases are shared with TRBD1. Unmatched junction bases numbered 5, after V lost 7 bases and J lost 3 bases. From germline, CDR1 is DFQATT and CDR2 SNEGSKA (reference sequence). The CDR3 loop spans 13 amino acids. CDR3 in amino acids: CSGLDRGDYGYTF. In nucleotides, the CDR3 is TGCAGTGGGCTGGACAGGGGGGACTATGGCTACACCTTC.

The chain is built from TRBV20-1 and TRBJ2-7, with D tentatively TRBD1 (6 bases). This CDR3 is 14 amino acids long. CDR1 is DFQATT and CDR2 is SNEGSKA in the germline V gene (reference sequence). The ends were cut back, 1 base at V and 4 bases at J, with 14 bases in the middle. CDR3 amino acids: CSARVPGAGYEQYF. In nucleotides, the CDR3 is TGCAGTGCTAGAGTCCCAGGGGCTGGGTACGAGCAGTACTTC.

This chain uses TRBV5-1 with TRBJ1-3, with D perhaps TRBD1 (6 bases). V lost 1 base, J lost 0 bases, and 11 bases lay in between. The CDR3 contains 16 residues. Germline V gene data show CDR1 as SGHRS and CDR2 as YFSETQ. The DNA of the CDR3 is TGCGCCAGCAGCTTGTCGGACAGTCTCTCTGGAAACACCATATATTTT. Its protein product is CASSLSDSLSGNTIYF.

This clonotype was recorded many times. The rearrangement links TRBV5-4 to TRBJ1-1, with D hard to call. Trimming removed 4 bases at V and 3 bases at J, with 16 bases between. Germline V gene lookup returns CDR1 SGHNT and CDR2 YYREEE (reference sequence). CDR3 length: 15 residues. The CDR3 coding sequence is TGTGCCAGCAGCCTGGGTATAAGGGCGGACACTGAAGCTTTCTTT. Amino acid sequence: CASSLGIRADTEAFF.

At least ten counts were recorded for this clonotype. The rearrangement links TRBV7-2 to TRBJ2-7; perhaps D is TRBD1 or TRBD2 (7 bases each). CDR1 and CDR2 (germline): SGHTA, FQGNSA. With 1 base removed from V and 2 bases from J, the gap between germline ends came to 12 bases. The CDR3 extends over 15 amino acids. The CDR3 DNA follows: TGTGCCAGCAGCTTAGGACAGGGAGGGGCCTACGAGCAGTACTTC. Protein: CASSLGQGGAYEQYF.

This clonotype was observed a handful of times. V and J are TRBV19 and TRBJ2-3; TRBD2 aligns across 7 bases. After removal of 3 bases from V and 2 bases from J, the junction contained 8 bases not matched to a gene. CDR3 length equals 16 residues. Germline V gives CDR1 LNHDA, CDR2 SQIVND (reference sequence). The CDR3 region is CASSIPQGLPTDTQYF. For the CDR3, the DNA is TGTGCCAGTAGTATTCCCCAGGGACTACCCACAGATACGCAGTATTTT.

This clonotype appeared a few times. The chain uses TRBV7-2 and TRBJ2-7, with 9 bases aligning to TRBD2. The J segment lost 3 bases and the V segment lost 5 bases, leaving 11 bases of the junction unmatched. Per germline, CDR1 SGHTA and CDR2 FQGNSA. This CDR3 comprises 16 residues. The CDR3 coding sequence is TGTGCCAGCAGCCACGGCCAGCGGGGGGCAAACTACGAGCAGTACGTC. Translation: CASSHGQRGANYEQYV.

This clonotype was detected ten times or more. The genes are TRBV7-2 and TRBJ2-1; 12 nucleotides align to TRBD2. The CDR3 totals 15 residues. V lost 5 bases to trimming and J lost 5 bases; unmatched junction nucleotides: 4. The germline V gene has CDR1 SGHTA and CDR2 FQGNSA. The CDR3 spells CASSVGLAGHNEQFF. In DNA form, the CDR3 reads TGTGCCAGCAGCGTCGGACTAGCGGGGCACAATGAGCAGTTCTTC.

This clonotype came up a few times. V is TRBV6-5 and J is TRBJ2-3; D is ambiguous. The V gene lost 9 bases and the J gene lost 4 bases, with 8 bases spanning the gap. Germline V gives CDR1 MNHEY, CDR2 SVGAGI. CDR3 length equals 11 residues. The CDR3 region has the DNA TGTGCCAGTCAAGGGTCAGATACGCAGTATTTT. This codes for CASQGSDTQYF.

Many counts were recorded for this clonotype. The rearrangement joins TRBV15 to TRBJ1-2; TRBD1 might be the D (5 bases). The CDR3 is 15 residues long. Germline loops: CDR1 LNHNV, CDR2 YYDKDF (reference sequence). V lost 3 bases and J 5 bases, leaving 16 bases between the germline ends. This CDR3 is CATSRASGSYYGYTF. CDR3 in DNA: TGTGCCACCAGCAGGGCGTCAGGGTCGTATTATGGCTACACCTTC.

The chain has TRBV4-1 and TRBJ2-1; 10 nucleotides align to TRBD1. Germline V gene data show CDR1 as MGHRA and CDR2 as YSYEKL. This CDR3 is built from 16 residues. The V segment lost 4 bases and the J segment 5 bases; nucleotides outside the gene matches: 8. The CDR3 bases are TGCGCCAGCAGCCCCTGCCCCGGGACAGGGGACAATGAGCAGTTCTTC. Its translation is CASSPCPGTGDNEQFF.

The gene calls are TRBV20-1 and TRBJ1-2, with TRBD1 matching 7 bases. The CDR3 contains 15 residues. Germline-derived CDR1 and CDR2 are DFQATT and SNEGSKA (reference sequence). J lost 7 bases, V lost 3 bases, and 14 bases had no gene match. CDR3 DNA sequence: TGCAGTGCTAGGTTACAGGGGCTACCGGGGAGTGGCTACACCTTC. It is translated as CSARLQGLPGSGYTF.

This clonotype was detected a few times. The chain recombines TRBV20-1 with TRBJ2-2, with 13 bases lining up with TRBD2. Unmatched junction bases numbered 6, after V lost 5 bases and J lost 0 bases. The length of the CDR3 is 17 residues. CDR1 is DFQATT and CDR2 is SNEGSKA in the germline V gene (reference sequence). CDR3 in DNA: TGCAGTGCTCTACGTGGGACTAGCGGGACGAACACCGGGGAGCTGTTTTTT. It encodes CSALRGTSGTNTGELFF.

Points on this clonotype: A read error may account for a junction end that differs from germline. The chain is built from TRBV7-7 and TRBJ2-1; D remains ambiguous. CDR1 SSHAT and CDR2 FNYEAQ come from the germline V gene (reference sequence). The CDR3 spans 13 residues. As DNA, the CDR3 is TGTGCTAGCAGCCAGACTTTCTACGGGGAGCAGTTCTTC. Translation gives CASSQTFYGEQFF. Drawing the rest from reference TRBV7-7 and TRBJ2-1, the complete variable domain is GAGVSQSPRYKVTKRGQDVTLRCDPISSHATLYWYQQALGQGPEFLTYFNYEAQPDKSGLPSDRFSAERPEGSISTLTIQRTEQRDSAMYRCASSQTFYGEQFFGPGTRLTVL.

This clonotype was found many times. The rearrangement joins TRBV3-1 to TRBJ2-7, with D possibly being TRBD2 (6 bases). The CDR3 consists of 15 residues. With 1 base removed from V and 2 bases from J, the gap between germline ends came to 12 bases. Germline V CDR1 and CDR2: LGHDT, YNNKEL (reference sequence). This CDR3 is CASSQGVGGTYEQYF. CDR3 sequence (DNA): TGTGCCAGCAGCCAAGGGGTAGGCGGGACCTACGAGCAGTACTTC.

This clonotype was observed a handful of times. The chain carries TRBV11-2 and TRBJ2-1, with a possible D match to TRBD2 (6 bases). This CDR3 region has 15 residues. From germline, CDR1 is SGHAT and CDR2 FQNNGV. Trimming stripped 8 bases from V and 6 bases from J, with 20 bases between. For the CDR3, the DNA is TGTGCCAGCGGCGTGACTAGTCGGCTCGGCAATGAGCAGTTCTTC. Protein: CASGVTSRLGNEQFF.

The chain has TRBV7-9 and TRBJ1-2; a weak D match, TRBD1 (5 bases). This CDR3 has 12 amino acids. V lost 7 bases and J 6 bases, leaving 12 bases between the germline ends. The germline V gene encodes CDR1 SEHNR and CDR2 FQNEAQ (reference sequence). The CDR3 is CASIGGADGYTF. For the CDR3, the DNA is TGTGCCAGCATCGGAGGGGCCGATGGCTACACCTTC.

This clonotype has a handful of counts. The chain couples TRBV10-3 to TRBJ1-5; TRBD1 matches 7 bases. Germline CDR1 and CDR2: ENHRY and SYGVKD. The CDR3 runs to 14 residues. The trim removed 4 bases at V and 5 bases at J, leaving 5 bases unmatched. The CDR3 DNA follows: TGTGCCATCAGTGGTGGGGACAGAGATCAGCCCCAGCATTTT. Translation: CAISGGDRDQPQHF.

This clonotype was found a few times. The CDR3 sequence is CASSSTLAANYNEQFF. For the CDR3, the DNA is TGTGCCAGCAGTTCTACCCTAGCGGCGAACTACAATGAGCAGTTCTTC. This chain connects TRBV5-5 to TRBJ2-1; 7 nucleotides match TRBD2. The CDR3 contains 16 residues. V lost 5 bases to trimming and J lost 3 bases; unmatched junction nucleotides: 11. Germline loops: CDR1 SGHKS, CDR2 YYEKEE (reference sequence).